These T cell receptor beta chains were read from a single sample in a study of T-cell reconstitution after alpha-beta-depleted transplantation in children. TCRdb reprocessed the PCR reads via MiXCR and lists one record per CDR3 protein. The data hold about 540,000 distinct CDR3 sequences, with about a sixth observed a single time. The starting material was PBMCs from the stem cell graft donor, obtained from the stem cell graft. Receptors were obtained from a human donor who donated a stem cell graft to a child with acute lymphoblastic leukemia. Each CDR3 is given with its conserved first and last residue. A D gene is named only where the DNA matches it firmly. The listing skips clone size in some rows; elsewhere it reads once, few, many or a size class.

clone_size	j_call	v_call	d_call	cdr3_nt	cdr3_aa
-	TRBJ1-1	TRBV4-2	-	TGTGCCAGCAGCCAAGATATGATCCAGCCCTTGAACACTGAAGCTTTCTTT	CASSQDMIQPLNTEAFF
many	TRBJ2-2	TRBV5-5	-	TGTGCCAGCAGCTTAGTCGGGGGGAACACCGGGGAGCTGTTTTTT	CASSLVGGNTGELFF
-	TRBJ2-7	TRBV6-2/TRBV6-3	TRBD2	TGTGCCAGCAGTTACGATAGCGGGTCCTACGAGCAGTACTTC	CASSYDSGSYEQYF
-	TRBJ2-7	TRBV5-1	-	TGCGCCAGCAGCTTGGCTTGGGGTAGCGAGCAGTACTTC	CASSLAWGSEQYF
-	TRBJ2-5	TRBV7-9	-	TGTGCCAGCGGGGTACTAGCAGTCGAGACCCAGTACTTC	CASGVLAVETQYF
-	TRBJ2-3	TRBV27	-	TGTGCCAGCAGTTTAATTTACACAGATACGCAGTATTTT	CASSLIYTDTQYF
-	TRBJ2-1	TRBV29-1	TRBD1	TGCAGCGGGCATGGGACAGGGGGTTCCGCGCAGTTCTTC	CSGHGTGGSAQFF
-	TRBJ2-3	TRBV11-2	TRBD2	TGTGCCAGCAGCTTAGAGTTCGGGCTAGCGGGAACAGATACGCAGTATTTT	CASSLEFGLAGTDTQYF
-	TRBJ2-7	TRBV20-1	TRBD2	TGCAGTGCTCGAACTAGCGGGAGCTCCTACGAGCAGTACTTC	CSARTSGSSYEQYF
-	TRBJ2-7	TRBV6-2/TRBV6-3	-	TGTGCCAGCTTCACAGGGAATAAGCGGAACGAGCAGTACTTC	CASFTGNKRNEQYF
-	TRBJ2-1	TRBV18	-	TGTGCCAGCTCACCGTCTCTCCCGAGCTCCTACAATGAGCAGTTCTTC	CASSPSLPSSYNEQFF
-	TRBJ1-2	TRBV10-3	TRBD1	TGTGCCATCAGTGCCCAAGGGACAGGGGTGTACGGCTACACCTTC	CAISAQGTGVYGYTF
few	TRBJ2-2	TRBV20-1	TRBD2	TGCAGTGCCGATGCGAGCGGGAGGGCCACCGGGGAGCTGTTTTTT	CSADASGRATGELFF
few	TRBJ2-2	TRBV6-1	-	TGTGCCAGCAGTGAAGGAGTATTCACCGGGGAGCTGTTTTTT	CASSEGVFTGELFF
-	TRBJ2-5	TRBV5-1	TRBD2	TGCGCCAGCAGATCAGGTAGCGGGAGTTGGGCCCAGTACTTC	CASRSGSGSWAQYF
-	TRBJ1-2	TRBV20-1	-	TGCAGTGCCCGGGACCACAAGACGGATGGCTACACCTTC	CSARDHKTDGYTF
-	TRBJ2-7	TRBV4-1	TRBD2	TGCGCCAGCAGCCAAGAATCGACGGGACTAGCGTACGAGCAGTACTTC	CASSQESTGLAYEQYF
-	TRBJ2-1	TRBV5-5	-	TGTGCCAGCAGACAGGACCACAATGAGCAGTTCTTC	CASRQDHNEQFF
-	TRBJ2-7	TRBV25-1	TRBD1	TGTGCCAGCAGTGGGCGGGACAGGGGAAGTGACGAGCAGTACTTC	CASSGRDRGSDEQYF
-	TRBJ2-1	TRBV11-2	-	TGTGCCAGCAGCTCTCCCCGTGGTTTCCATGAGCAGTTCTTC	CASSSPRGFHEQFF
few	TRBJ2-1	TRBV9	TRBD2	TGTGCCAGCAGCGTAGGAGCGGGAGGGCGGAATGAGCAGTTCTTC	CASSVGAGGRNEQFF
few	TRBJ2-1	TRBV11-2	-	TGTGCCAGCAGCTTAACTCAGGCAGGGTGGGGCGGGAATGAGCAGTTCTTC	CASSLTQAGWGGNEQFF
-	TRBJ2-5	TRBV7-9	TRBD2	TGTGCCAGCAGCCCACTGGGGGGGGTCGAAGAGACCCAGTACTTC	CASSPLGGVEETQYF
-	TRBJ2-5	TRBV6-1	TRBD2	TGTGCCAGCAGCCCTAGCGGGAGGCCCGTAATGGGCCAGTACTTC	CASSPSGRPVMGQYF
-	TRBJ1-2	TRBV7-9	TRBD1	TGTGCCAGCCGGACAGGTGGGAGCTATGGCTACACCTTC	CASRTGGSYGYTF
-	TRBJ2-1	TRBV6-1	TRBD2	TGTGCCAGCAGCGACCTGGGGGCGGGAGGGGACAATGAGCAGTTCTTC	CASSDLGAGGDNEQFF
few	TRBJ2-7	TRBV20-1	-	TGCAGTGCTATTTTCGAGAGGTACGAGCAGTACTTC	CSAIFERYEQYF
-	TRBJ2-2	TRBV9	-	TGTGCCAGCAGCGCCTCCTCTGGGGCCGGGGAGCTGTTTTTT	CASSASSGAGELFF
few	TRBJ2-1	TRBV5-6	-	TGTGCCAGCAGCTTCTTGGGACACCTACGGACAGATGAGCAGTTCTTC	CASSFLGHLRTDEQFF
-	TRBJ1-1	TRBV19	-	TGTGCCAGTAGTTCGCCCGTGAACACTGAAGCTTTCTTT	CASSSPVNTEAFF
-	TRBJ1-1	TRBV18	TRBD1	TGTGCCAGCTCACCGGACAGGGGAATTTTGAACACTGAAGCTTTCTTT	CASSPDRGILNTEAFF
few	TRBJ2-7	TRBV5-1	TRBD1	TGCGCCAGCAGCTTGGACGGCGGGACAGGGGTTCTTGTTTTTTCCTACGAGCAGTACTTC	CASSLDGGTGVLVFSYEQYF
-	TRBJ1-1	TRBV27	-	TGTGCCAGCAGTCCCCCTGGCCGGAGGGGTGAAGCTTTCTTT	CASSPPGRRGEAFF
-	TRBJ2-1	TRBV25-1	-	TGTGCCAGCAGTGAAGTACGGGGTAATGAGCAGTTCTTC	CASSEVRGNEQFF
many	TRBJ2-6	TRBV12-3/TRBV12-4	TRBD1	TGTGCCAGCAGTACGGGACAGTCGTACTCTGGGGCCAACGTCCTGACTTTC	CASSTGQSYSGANVLTF
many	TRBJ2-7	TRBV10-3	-	TGTGCCACCAGGGAGGTGGGGACCTACGAGCAGTACTTC	CATREVGTYEQYF
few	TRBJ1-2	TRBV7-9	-	TGTGCCAGCAGCTTATACAGTAACTCGTTTGGCTACACCTTC	CASSLYSNSFGYTF
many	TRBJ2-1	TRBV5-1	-	TGTGCCAGCAGCTTAGGCGTCAATGAGCAGTTCTTC	CASSLGVNEQFF
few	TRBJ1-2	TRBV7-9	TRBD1	TGTGCCAGCAGCCCTCGGGACAGGGCCGCAAACTATGGCTACACCTTC	CASSPRDRAANYGYTF
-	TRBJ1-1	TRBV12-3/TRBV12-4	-	TGTGCCAGCAGCCCCGGACAGATTGAAGCTTTCTTT	CASSPGQIEAFF
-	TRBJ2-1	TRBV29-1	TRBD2	TGCAGCGTTTGGTATAGCGGGACTGACAATGAGCAGTTCTTC	CSVWYSGTDNEQFF
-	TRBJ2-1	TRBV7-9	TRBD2	TGTGCCAGCAGCTTCGCGGGGGGAATCTACAATGAGCAGTTCTTC	CASSFAGGIYNEQFF
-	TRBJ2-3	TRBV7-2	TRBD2	TGTGCCAGCAGCTTAGTCCTCGGGAGGGCCACAGATACGCAGTATTTT	CASSLVLGRATDTQYF
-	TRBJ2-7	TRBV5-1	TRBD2	TGCGCCAGCAGTAAGACTAGCGGAATCTCCTACGAGCAGTACTTC	CASSKTSGISYEQYF
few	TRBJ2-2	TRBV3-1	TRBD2	TGTGCCAGCAGCCAAGGGAGGCTAGCGGGAGCTTTCGGGGAGCTGTTTTTT	CASSQGRLAGAFGELFF
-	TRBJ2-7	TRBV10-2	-	TGCGCCAGCAGTGTGGAACTAGGTCCTTATCCCGAGCAGTACTTC	CASSVELGPYPEQYF
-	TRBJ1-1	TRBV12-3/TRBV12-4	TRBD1	TGTGCCAGCAGCCTCGCTCGGAGGACAGGGCAGAACACTGAAGCTTTCTTT	CASSLARRTGQNTEAFF
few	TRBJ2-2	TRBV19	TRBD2	TGTGCCAGTAGTAGTACTAGCGGGAGAGCGAACACCGGGGAGCTGTTTTTT	CASSSTSGRANTGELFF
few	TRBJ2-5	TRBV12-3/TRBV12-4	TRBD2	TGTGCCAGCAGTTATCGGACTAGCGGGAGGGCCAGTCTAGAGACCCAGTACTTC	CASSYRTSGRASLETQYF